The 18 T cell receptor beta chains below come from one sample, sequenced in a study of CD8 T cells in ankylosing spondylitis. TCRdb used MiXCR to reprocess the 5' RACE reads, holding one entry per CDR3 protein. Among 200,000 to 250,000 distinct CDR3 sequences listed, 25% to 30% were seen once. Sequences were obtained from blood, either unsorted or a sorted T cell fraction (not recorded which). The receptors were gathered from a male donor with ankylosing spondylitis or in good health (not recorded which).

This clonotype was counted ten times or more. The chain is built from TRBV10-3 and TRBJ1-1; D might be TRBD1 (5 bases). V was clipped by 3 bases and J by 1 base, with 9 bases between them. The CDR3 extends over 14 amino acids. CDR1 and CDR2 from the germline V gene are ENHRY and SYGVKD. The CDR3 reads CAISEGRGNTEAFF. The CDR3 region has the DNA TGTGCCATCAGTGAAGGAAGGGGGAACACTGAAGCTTTCTTT.

The chain has TRBV18 and TRBJ1-5; possible D gene TRBD1, 6 bases. The CDR3 loop spans 17 amino acids. Germline V lookup: CDR1 KGHSH, CDR2 LQKENI. Trimming left V 2 bases short and J 7 bases short, with 21 bases between. CDR3 loop: CASSPMGRTDLQQPQHF. As DNA, the CDR3 is TGTGCCAGCTCACCAATGGGGCGGACAGACCTCCAGCAGCCCCAGCATTTT.

This clonotype was recorded at least ten times. The chain joins TRBV20-1 to TRBJ2-5; maybe TRBD2 (5 bases). Deletions cut 5 bases from V and 0 bases from J, with 13 bases between. The germline V gene has CDR1 DFQATT and CDR2 SNEGSKA (reference sequence). CDR3 length equals 14 residues. The CDR3 DNA follows: TGCAGTGCTGGAGGCCCTGGGAACCAAGAGACCCAGTACTTC. As protein: CSAGGPGNQETQYF.

The chain couples TRBV20-1 to TRBJ1-5; 10 nucleotides match TRBD1. The CDR3 is 16 residues long. The ends lost 4 bases at V and 6 bases at J; junction bases unmatched: 12. Germline V gene data show CDR1 as DFQATT and CDR2 as SNEGSKA (reference sequence). CDR3 sequence reads: CSATRGGQGVGQPQHF. CDR3 nucleotide sequence: TGCAGTGCTACCCGTGGCGGACAGGGGGTTGGTCAGCCCCAGCATTTT.

This clonotype was counted between two and nine times. The rearrangement links TRBV29-1 to TRBJ2-3; D not resolved. The length of the CDR3 is 15 residues. V was cut by 0 bases and J by 2 bases, with 12 bases left in between. Germline lookup yields CDR1 SQVTM and CDR2 ANQGSEA. The CDR3: CSVEDARRATDTQYF. CDR3 coding DNA: TGCAGCGTTGAAGACGCGAGAAGGGCCACAGATACGCAGTATTTT.

This clonotype was seen ten or more times. The V call is TRBV20-1, the J call TRBJ1-3; perhaps TRBD1 as D (6 bases). The CDR3 spans 13 residues. Germline lookup yields CDR1 DFQATT and CDR2 SNEGSKA (reference sequence). V was cut by 6 bases and J by 4 bases, with 13 bases left in between. CDR3 sequence: CSANRVPGNTIYF. The CDR3, as DNA: TGCAGTGCCAACAGGGTTCCGGGAAACACCATATATTTT.

This clonotype was counted many times. The V gene is TRBV15, the J gene TRBJ2-7; TRBD2 aligns across 7 bases. V gave up 0 bases and J gave up 13 bases; unmatched junction bases: 6. This CDR3 region has 12 residues. Germline CDR1 is LNHNV and CDR2 is YYDKDF (reference sequence). In DNA form, the CDR3 reads TGTGCCACCAGCAGAGATCTAGCGGCGCGATACTTC. This translates into CATSRDLAARYF.

This clonotype was counted many times. V gene TRBV3-1 combines with J gene TRBJ2-3; 9 bases align to TRBD2. Germline-derived CDR1 and CDR2 are LGHDT and YNNKEL (reference sequence). The CDR3 spans 15 residues. V was clipped by 1 base and J by 1 base; unmatched bases: 0. CDR3: CASSQGTSGTDTQYF. CDR3 sequence (DNA): TGTGCCAGCAGCCAAGGGACTAGCGGCACAGATACGCAGTATTTT.

This clonotype has at least ten counts. The J gene is TRBJ1-5, the V gene TRBV6-1; TRBD1 might be the D (6 bases). The CDR3 sequence is 14 residues long. With 6 bases removed from V and 3 bases from J, the gap between germline ends came to 12 bases. Germline CDR1 reads MNHNS; CDR2 reads SASEGT. DNA of the CDR3: TGTGCCAGCAGCCCAGGGGCGAACAATCAGCCCCAGCATTTT. Translated, it gives CASSPGANNQPQHF.

Concerning this clonotype: At one boundary the junction diverges from the germline segment, which might be a read error. The chain has TRBV29-1 and TRBJ1-1; the D is unclear. Per germline, CDR1 SQVTM and CDR2 ANQGSEA. The CDR3 covers 15 residues. CDR3 DNA: TGTACGGTTTTGTACCTACGGACGTTGAACACTGAAGCTTTCTTT. Protein: CTVLYLRTLNTEAFF.

This sequence joins TRBV5-1 and TRBJ2-2; 8 bases match TRBD1. In germline, CDR1 is SGHRS, CDR2 YFSETQ. The CDR3 is made up of 16 amino acids. The ends lost 4 bases at V and 6 bases at J; junction bases unmatched: 11. The CDR3 sequence is CASSDWAGGDAGELFF. The DNA of the CDR3 is TGCGCCAGCAGCGATTGGGCAGGGGGCGACGCCGGGGAGCTGTTTTTT. The full variable domain, rest sourced from reference TRBV5-1 and TRBJ2-2, is KAGVTQTPRYLIKTRGQQVTLSCSPISGHRSVSWYQQTPGQGLQFLFEYFSETQRNKGNFPGRFSGRQFSNSRSEMNVSTLELGDSALYLCASSDWAGGDAGELFFGEGSRLTVL.

In its sample, this clonotype was seen a few times. The chain employs TRBV20-1 and TRBJ1-5, with D possibly TRBD1 on 6 matching bases. In germline, CDR1 is DFQATT, CDR2 SNEGSKA (reference sequence). The CDR3 has 16 residues. Trimming pared 4 bases from V and 6 bases from J, leaving 22 bases between. In DNA form, the CDR3 reads TGCAGTGCTACCATAGGGGGACCAGGGATCTTTCAGCCCCAGCATTTT. This encodes CSATIGGPGIFQPQHF.

CDR3 nucleotide sequence: TGTGCCTGGGCCCAGGGACAGGGATGGTATGGCTACACCTTC. This sequence encodes CAWAQGQGWYGYTF. The chain uses TRBV30 and TRBJ1-2, with 9 bases matching TRBD1. The length of the CDR3 is 14 residues. Germline trimming cut 5 bases from V and 5 bases from J; bases unmatched to any gene: 9. Germline V gene sequence: CDR1 GTSNPN, CDR2 SVGIG (reference sequence).

This clonotype was seen repeatedly, ten times or more. The CDR3 is CASSPSGGSNQPQHF. The DNA of the CDR3 is TGTGCCAGCAGTCCCTCAGGGGGTAGCAATCAGCCCCAGCATTTT. The J gene is TRBJ1-5, the V gene TRBV25-1, with 7 bases lining up with TRBD1. The CDR3 covers 15 residues. After removal of 5 bases from V and 0 bases from J, the junction contained 4 bases not matched to a gene. Germline values: CDR1 MGHDK, CDR2 SYGVNS.

The sample holds many counts of this clonotype. The V and J genes are TRBV12-3 or TRBV12-4 and TRBJ2-7; no clear D gene. CDR3 size: 14 residues. The V gene lost 5 bases and the J gene lost 2 bases, with 13 bases spanning the gap. The DNA of the CDR3 is TGTGCCAGCAGTGGAGAAAACCACCCCTACGAGCAGTACTTC. Translating gives CASSGENHPYEQYF.

This clonotype was detected a few times. This rearrangement joins TRBV19 to TRBJ2-7; 7 bases are shared with TRBD1. After removal of 9 bases from V and 4 bases from J, the junction contained 12 bases not matched to a gene. Germline V gene lookup returns CDR1 LNHDA and CDR2 SQIVND (reference sequence). The CDR3 has 14 residues. DNA for the CDR3: TGTGCCAGCTCTCTGAGGGGGCCCGGATACGAGCAGTACTTC. Translated: CASSLRGPGYEQYF.

This clonotype has ten or more counts. V usage is TRBV3-1 and J usage is TRBJ2-5; D is uncertain. The CDR3 has 15 amino acids. From germline, CDR1 is LGHDT and CDR2 YNNKEL (reference sequence). With 0 bases removed from V and 7 bases from J, the gap between germline ends came to 15 bases. The CDR3 here is CASSQDEIGLGTQYF. The CDR3, as DNA: TGTGCCAGCAGCCAAGATGAGATAGGGCTGGGGACCCAGTACTTC.

This clonotype showed up many times. The chain employs TRBV10-3 and TRBJ2-1, with 10 bases that match TRBD2. Losses at the gene ends were 4 bases for V and 9 bases for J; bases not matched to a gene: 6. In germline, CDR1 is ENHRY, CDR2 SYGVKD. CDR3 size: 14 residues. CDR3 in amino acids: CAISALAGEGEQFF. The CDR3, as DNA: TGTGCCATCAGTGCGCTAGCGGGAGAGGGTGAGCAGTTCTTC.